Sequencing of this T cell receptor beta chain was carried out in a study of T-cell memory formation after mild COVID-19. V lost 4 bases, J lost 5 bases, and 12 bases lay in between. The CDR3 has 13 amino acids. From 5'RACE with constant-segment primers came TCR alpha and TCR beta cDNA libraries that carried sample barcodes and UMIs. TCRdb ran MiXCR on the 5' RACE reads and lists one entry per CDR3 protein. The sample shows more than 450,000 distinct CDR3 sequences, about a sixth of them seen only once. This clonotype was picked up a small number of times. Its antigen remains unknown. Points from the study as a whole: Mostly located in CM and EM were contracting CD4+ clones, with contracting CD8+ clones located in EMRA. That cross-reactive memory joined was suggested by some responding clones appearing in pre-infection memory.

The sequence was collected from an adult woman who had mild COVID-19 (a few samples of this study predate the infection). Cell type and time point are not known. V and J are TRBV12-3 or TRBV12-4 and TRBJ2-7, with unresolved D. Sequences were obtained from PBMCs or a T cell subset sorted from them (not recorded which). The CDR3 loop reads CASSSRVRDEQYF. In DNA form, the CDR3 reads TGTGCCAGCAGTTCTCGGGTACGTGACGAGCAGTACTTC.